The T cell receptor (beta chain) under discussion was sequenced for a study of beta chain features in type 1 diabetes. The wider study: Examination spanned around 110 million sorted cells from all samples.

This CDR3 is 13 amino acids long. Germline V gene sequence: CDR1 LNHNV, CDR2 YYDKDF (reference sequence). The V end was cut by 8 bases, the J end by 0 bases, with 5 bases between. Whole-study findings and limits: Researchers report that Type 1 diabetes patients had moderately but significantly shorter TCRB CDR3s across all four CD4+ subsets. Type 1 diabetes patients had VDJ junctions that carried fewer insertions and more deletions. Healthy donors had naive, central memory and Treg TCRB repertoires that appeared less similar than those seen among patients. For patients and controls alike, PCR might favor shorter templates to the same degree.

Expressed TCRB transcripts were sequenced after all isolated RNA was converted to cDNA. The repertoire was sequenced with immunoSEQ multiplex PCR; TCRdb's copy has only in-frame clones and lacks some. Of under 850,000 clones listed, around 15% are singletons. This clone was seen a handful of times. Antigen unknown. Sequencing used naive CD4+ T cells from blood. The TCR comes from a man aged 18 to 35 with type 1 diabetes. The chain has TRBV15 and TRBJ2-6, with D unclear. This chain's CDR3 is CATLLSGANVLTF. The CDR3 DNA sequence: TGTGCCACCCTGCTCTCTGGGGCCAACGTCCTGACTTTC.